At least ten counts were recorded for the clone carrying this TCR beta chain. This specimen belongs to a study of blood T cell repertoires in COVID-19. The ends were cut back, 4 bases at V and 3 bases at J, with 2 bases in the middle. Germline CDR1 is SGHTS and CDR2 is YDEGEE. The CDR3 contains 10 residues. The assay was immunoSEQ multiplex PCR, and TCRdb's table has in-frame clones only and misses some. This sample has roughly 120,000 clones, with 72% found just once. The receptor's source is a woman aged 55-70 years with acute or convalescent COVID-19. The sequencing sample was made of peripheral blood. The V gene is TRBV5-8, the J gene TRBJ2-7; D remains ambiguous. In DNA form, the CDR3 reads TGTGCCAGCAGCCGCTACGAGCAGTACTTC. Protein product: CASSRYEQYF.